The 8 T cell receptor beta chains presented below share a single source sample, sequenced in a study of blood T cells in healthy people across ages. The second PCR ran roughly 7 to 12 cycles with a sample-barcoded 5' primer and J-beta primers. One entry per CDR3 protein results from TCRdb running MiXCR on the 5' RACE reads. The sample yields about 640,000 distinct CDR3 sequences, under 30% seen once. The sample was blood. The receptors originated from an elderly woman in good health.

J is TRBJ2-3 and V is TRBV5-4; 8 nucleotides match TRBD2. Trimming took 4 bases from V and 2 from J; bases not matched to a gene: 9. CDR3 length equals 16 residues. Germline V CDR1 and CDR2: SGHNT, YYREEE (reference sequence). CDR3 bases: TGTGCCAGCAGCGGCGCGGCGGGGGGAATCACAGATACGCAGTATTTT. It codes for CASSGAAGGITDTQYF.

This clonotype appeared many times. The chain has TRBV19 and TRBJ2-7; TRBD1 matches 7 bases. The CDR3 is 14 residues long. CDR1 is LNHDA and CDR2 is SQIVND in the germline V gene (reference sequence). Germline trimming cut 5 bases from V and 3 bases from J; bases unmatched to any gene: 7. This chain's CDR3 is CASSRPGQYYEQYF. DNA for the CDR3: TGTGCCAGTAGTCGCCCGGGACAGTACTACGAGCAGTACTTC. Filled out from reference TRBV19 and TRBJ2-7, the complete variable domain reads DGGITQSPKYLFRKEGQNVTLSCEQNLNHDAMYWYRQDPGQGLRLIYYSQIVNDFQKGDIAEGYSVSREKKESFPLTVTSAQKNPTAFYLCASSRPGQYYEQYFGPGTRLTVT.

The rearrangement links TRBV2 to TRBJ2-3; 10 bases align to TRBD2. Germline lookup yields CDR1 SNHLY and CDR2 FYNNEI. The trim removed 8 bases at V and 4 bases at J, leaving 3 bases unmatched. The CDR3 consists of 13 residues. CDR3 in amino acids: CASSSGGSDTQYF. CDR3 nucleotide sequence: TGTGCCAGCTCTAGCGGGGGCTCAGATACGCAGTATTTT.

On this clonotype itself: This clone may be a read error of a much larger clone one base away. The chain has TRBV9 and TRBJ1-2; possibly TRBD1 for D (5 bases). CDR3 length equals 15 residues. V lost 0 bases, J lost 8 bases, and 17 bases lay in between. From germline, CDR1 is SGDLS and CDR2 YYNGEE. The CDR3 spells CASSVDAGEGYGYTF. The CDR3 DNA follows: TGTGCCAGCAGCGTAGATGCGGGGGAAGGTTACGGCTACACCTTC.

This clonotype was observed many times. J is TRBJ2-5 and V is TRBV10-3; 8 bases map to TRBD2. Germline lookup yields CDR1 ENHRY and CDR2 SYGVKD. V lost 0 bases and J lost 5; bases outside the gene matches: 11. This CDR3 is built from 17 residues. In DNA, the CDR3 is TGTGCCATCAGTGAGTCGGCTATAGCGGGGAGGGAGGAGACCCAGTACTTC. It yields the protein CAISESAIAGREETQYF.

There are a few counts of this clonotype. It may be a read error: a sequence one base away is much more abundant. The V gene is TRBV15, the J gene TRBJ1-5; 12 positions agree with TRBD1. CDR1 and CDR2 from the germline V gene are LNHNV and YYDKDF (reference sequence). There are 20 residues in the CDR3. J gave up 0 bases and V 0 bases, and 9 bases lay outside the gene matches. The CDR3 DNA reads as TGTGCCACCAGCAGAGATGCCCCGGGACAGGGGGCCTATAGCAATCAGCCCCAGCATTTT. Protein sequence: CATSRDAPGQGAYSNQPQHF.

This clonotype was seen repeatedly, ten times or more. J is TRBJ2-1 and V is TRBV6-5, with 7 bases fitting TRBD2. The CDR3 extends over 15 amino acids. Germline-derived CDR1 and CDR2 are MNHEY and SVGAGI. Trimming took 2 bases from V and 5 from J; bases not matched to a gene: 6. The CDR3 region has the DNA TGTGCCAGCAGTTACGAGGGTAGCGGGCACAATGAGCAGTTCTTC. This codes for CASSYEGSGHNEQFF.

This clonotype was found many times. The J gene is TRBJ1-6, the V gene TRBV25-1, with D hard to call. CDR3 length: 13 amino acids. The germline V gene has CDR1 MGHDK and CDR2 SYGVNS. V was trimmed by 8 bases and J by 7 bases, leaving 12 bases between them. Here the CDR3 DNA reads TGTGCCAGCCATGGTAGTCTGAATTCACCCCTCCACTTT. Protein sequence: CASHGSLNSPLHF.